The sequence of this TCR beta chain was determined in a study of CD8 T cells in ankylosing spondylitis (dated by TCRdb to about 2017). Regarding the study in general: The study profiled T cell receptor beta repertoires in healthy donors and ankylosing spondylitis patients to find disease-linked TCR variants. Samples of peripheral blood were taken, and for ankylosing spondylitis patients, synovial fluid was collected as well. In total, the full study cohort was made up of roughly 110 healthy donors and more than 20 ankylosing spondylitis patients.

In the case of this clonotype: No cognate antigen has been identified for it. Base qualities are not provided; no much larger clone lies one nucleotide away.

The reads were generated on an Illumina HiSeq 2500. Quantitative 5'-RACE with molecular barcodes was the method used to prepare the TCR beta libraries. The paper's processing steps were these. A new computational method based on a probabilistic model of VDJ rearrangement was used to identify disease-linked TCR variants. TCRdb's own reprocessing of the public reads used fastp at Q25 and MiXCR and kept productive beta chains. Each entry merges the rows of one CDR3 protein and shows their most common DNA and genes. It is TCRdb's table, rather than the study itself, that gives the V and J calls and clone size. The sample contains around 480,000 distinct CDR3 sequences, approximately 17% of them found a single time. Approximately 1% of the sample is taken by the ten largest. The cysteine opens and the phenylalanine closes a CDR3 of 14 amino acids. The DNA shown is the 42-base CDR3, in frame from base 1. Taken from the germline V gene, the CDR1 and CDR2 loops are SGHRS and YFSETQ. The trim is 2 bases for V and 4 bases for J, with a gap of 12 bases between the germline ends.

What the work shows at the level of the full study, not this receptor alone: According to the report, matched synovial fluid samples from ankylosing spondylitis patients were significantly enriched for the disease-linked clones. A CD8+ phenotype was shown by the disease-linked clones, which were found at relatively low frequencies in peripheral blood. Some TCR beta motif variants had previously been reported in synovial fluid and blood of reactive arthritis patients, which suggested common disease-initiation mechanisms. Blood from ankylosing spondylitis patients appeared to be characterized by a TCR beta motif made up of several highly homologous amino acid variants.

The receptor was derived from a male donor with ankylosing spondylitis. The rearrangement combines TRBV5-1 with TRBJ1-1; a tentative D call is TRBD1 (5 bases match). Sequencing was done on a sample of blood, either unsorted or a sorted T cell fraction (not recorded which). The CDR3: CASSFGATGTEAFF. The DNA sequence is as follows: TGCGCCAGCAGCTTCGGGGCGACGGGCACTGAAGCTTTCTTT.